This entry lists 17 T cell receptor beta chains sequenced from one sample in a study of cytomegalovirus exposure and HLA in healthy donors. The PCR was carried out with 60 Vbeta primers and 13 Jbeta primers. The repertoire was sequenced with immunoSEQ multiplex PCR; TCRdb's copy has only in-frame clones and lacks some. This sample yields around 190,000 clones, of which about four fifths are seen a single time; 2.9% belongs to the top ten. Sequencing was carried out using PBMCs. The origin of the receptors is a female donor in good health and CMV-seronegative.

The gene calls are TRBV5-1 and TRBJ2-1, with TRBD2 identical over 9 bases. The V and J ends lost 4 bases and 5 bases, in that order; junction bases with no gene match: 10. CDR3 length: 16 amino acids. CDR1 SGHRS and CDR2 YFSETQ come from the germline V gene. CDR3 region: CASSPMTSGVNNEQFF. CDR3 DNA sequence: TGCGCCAGCAGCCCTATGACTAGCGGAGTCAACAATGAGCAGTTCTTC.

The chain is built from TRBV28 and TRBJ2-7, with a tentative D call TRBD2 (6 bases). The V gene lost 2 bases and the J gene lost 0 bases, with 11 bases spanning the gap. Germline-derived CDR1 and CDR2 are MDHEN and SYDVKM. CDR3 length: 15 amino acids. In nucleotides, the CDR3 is TGTGCCAGCAGTTTAGGCCTAGCGAGCTCCTACGAGCAGTACTTC. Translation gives CASSLGLASSYEQYF. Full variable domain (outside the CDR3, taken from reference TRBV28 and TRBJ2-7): DVKVTQSSRYLVKRTGEKVFLECVQDMDHENMFWYRQDPGLGLRLIYFSYDVKMKEKGDIPEGYSVSREKKERFSLILESASTNQTSMYLCASSLGLASSYEQYFGPGTRLTVT.

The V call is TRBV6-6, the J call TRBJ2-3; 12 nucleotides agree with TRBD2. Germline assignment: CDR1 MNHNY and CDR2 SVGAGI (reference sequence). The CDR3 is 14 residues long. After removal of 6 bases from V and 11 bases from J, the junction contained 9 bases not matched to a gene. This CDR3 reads CASSPSSGGAGQYF. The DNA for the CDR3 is TGTGCCAGCAGCCCTTCTAGCGGGGGGGCTGGGCAGTATTTT.

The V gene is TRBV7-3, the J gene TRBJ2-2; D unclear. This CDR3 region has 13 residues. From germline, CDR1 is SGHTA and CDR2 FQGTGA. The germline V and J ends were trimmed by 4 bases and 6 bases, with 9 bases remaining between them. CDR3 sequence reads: CASSSLEAGELFF. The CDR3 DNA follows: TGTGCCAGCAGCTCGCTAGAAGCCGGGGAGCTGTTTTTT. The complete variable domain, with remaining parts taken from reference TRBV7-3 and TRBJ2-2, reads GAGVSQTPSNKVTEKGKYVELRCDPISGHTALYWYRQSLGQGPEFLIYFQGTGAADDSGLPNDRFFAVRPEGSVSTLKIQRTERGDSAVYLCASSSLEAGELFFGEGSRLTVL.

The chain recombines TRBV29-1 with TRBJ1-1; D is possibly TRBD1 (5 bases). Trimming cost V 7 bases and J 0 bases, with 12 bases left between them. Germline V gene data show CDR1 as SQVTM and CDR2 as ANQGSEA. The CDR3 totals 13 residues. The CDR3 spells CSAATALNTEAFF. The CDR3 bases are TGCAGCGCTGCGACAGCCCTGAACACTGAAGCTTTCTTT. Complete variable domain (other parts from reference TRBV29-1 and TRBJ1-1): SAVISQKPSRDICQRGTSLTIQCQVDSQVTMMFWYRQQPGQSLTLIATANQGSEATYESGFVIDKFPISRPNLTFSTLTVSNMSPEDSSIYLCSAATALNTEAFFGQGTRLTVV.

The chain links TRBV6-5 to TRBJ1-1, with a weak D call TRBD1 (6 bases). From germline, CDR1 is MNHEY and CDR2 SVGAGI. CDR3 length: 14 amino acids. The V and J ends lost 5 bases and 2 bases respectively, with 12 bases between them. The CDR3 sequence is CASSMTGINTEAFF. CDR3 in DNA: TGTGCCAGCAGTATGACAGGAATTAACACTGAAGCTTTCTTT.

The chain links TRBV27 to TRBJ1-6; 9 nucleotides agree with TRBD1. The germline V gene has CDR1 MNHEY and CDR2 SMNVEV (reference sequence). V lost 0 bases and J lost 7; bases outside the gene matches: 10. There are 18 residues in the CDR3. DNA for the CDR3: TGTGCCAGCAGTTTATCGGTCCCACAGGGGGCCTGGAATTCACCCCTCCACTTT. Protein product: CASSLSVPQGAWNSPLHF.

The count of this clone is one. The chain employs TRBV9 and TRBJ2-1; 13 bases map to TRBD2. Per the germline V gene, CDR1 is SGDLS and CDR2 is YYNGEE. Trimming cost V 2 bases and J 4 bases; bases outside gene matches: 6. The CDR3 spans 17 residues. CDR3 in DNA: TGTGCCAGCAGCGTGCATAGGACTAGCGGGAGTTACAATGAGCAGTTCTTC. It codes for CASSVHRTSGSYNEQFF.

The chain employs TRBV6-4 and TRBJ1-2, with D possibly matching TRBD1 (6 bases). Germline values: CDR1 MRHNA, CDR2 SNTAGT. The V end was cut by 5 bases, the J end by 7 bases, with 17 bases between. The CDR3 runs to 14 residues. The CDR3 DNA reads TGTGCCAGCAGTCCAGGGGCGGCTCGTGGTGGCTACACCTTC. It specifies CASSPGAARGGYTF.

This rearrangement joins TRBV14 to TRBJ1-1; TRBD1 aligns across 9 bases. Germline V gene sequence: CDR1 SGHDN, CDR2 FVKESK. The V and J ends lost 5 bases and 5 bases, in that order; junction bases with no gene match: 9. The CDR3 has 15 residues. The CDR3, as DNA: TGTGCCAGCAGCATGTTACAGGGGGCTTGGACTGAAGCTTTCTTT. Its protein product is CASSMLQGAWTEAFF.

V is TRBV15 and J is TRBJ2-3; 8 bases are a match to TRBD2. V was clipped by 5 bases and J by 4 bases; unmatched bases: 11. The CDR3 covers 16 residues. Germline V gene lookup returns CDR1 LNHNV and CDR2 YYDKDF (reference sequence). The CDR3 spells CATSLRAAGGADTQYF. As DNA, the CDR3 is TGTGCCACCAGCCTCAGGGCGGCGGGGGGCGCAGATACGCAGTATTTT.

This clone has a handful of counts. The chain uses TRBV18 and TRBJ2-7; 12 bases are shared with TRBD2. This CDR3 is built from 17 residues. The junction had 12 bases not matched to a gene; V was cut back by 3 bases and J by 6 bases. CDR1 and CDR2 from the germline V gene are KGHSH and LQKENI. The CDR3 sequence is CASSPGLAGQTFFEQYF. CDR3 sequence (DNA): TGTGCCAGCTCACCCGGACTAGCGGGGCAGACTTTTTTCGAGCAGTACTTC.

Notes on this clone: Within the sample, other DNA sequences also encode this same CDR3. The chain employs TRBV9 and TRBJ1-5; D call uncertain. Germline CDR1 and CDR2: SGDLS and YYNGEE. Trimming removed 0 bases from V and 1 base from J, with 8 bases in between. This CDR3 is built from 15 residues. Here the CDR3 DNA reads TGTGCCAGCAGCGTAGGGCCCCGAAGCAATCAGCCCCAGCATTTT. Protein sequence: CASSVGPRSNQPQHF.

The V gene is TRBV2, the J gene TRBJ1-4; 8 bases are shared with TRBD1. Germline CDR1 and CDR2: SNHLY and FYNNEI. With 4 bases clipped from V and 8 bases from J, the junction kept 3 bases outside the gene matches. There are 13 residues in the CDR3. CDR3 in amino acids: CASSGGTGEKLFF. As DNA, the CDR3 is TGTGCCAGCAGTGGGGGGACAGGAGAAAAACTGTTTTTT.

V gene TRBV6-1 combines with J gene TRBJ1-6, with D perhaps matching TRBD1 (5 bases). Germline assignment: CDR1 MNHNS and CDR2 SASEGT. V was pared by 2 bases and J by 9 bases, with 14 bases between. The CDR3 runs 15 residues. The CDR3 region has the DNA TGTGCCAGCAGTGAAAGGGCAGGGTGGAGTTCACCCCTCCACTTT. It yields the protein CASSERAGWSSPLHF.

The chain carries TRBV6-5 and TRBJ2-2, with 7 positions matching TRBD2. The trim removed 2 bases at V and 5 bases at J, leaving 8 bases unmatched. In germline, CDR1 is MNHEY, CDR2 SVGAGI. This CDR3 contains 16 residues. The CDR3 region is CASSYGVGGRTGELFF. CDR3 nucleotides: TGTGCCAGCAGTTACGGGGTGGGAGGGAGAACCGGGGAGCTGTTTTTT.

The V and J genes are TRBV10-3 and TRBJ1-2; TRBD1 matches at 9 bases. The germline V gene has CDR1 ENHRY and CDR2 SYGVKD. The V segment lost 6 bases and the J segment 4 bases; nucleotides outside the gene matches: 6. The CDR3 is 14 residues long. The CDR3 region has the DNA TGTGCCATCAGGGAACAGGGGGCCGGCTATGGCTACACCTTC. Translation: CAIREQGAGYGYTF.